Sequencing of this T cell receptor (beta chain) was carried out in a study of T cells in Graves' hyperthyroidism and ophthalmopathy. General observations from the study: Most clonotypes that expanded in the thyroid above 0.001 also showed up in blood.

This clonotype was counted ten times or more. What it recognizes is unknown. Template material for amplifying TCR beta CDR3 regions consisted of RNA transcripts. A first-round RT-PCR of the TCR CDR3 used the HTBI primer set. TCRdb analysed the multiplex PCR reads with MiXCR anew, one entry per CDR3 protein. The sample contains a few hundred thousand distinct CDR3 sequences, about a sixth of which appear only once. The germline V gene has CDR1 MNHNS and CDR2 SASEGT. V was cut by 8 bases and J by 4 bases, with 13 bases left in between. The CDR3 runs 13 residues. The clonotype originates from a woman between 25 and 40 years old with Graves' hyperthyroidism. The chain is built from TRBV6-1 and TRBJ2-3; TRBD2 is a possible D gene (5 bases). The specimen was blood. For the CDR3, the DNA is TGTGCCAGCGAAGTCGGGGTGTCAGATACGCAGTATTTT. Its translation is CASEVGVSDTQYF.